The 24 T cell receptor beta chains below come from one sample, sequenced in a study of Ad26.COV2.S vaccination and SARS-CoV-2 variants. Using immunoSEQ multiplex PCR, the repertoire was profiled, and TCRdb retains in-frame clones only, with some absent. The sample includes 360,000 or so clones, roughly 87% seen only once; the top ten take about 3.5%. Regarding treatment: some 19 received Ad26.COV2.S at low or high dose, single or two shots; five or six received placebo; per-sample allocation not given. Specimens were obtained on day 63 following the first vaccine or placebo injection. The input for sequencing was peripheral blood, taken in a trial of Ad26.COV2.S vaccine versus placebo. These receptors were collected from a person between 18 and 60 years old who received the Ad26.COV2.S COVID-19 vaccine or a placebo.

The V and J genes are TRBV9 and TRBJ2-7, with unresolved D. Trimming removed 2 bases from V and 3 bases from J, with 12 bases in between. CDR1 SGDLS and CDR2 YYNGEE come from the germline V gene. The CDR3 totals 14 residues. The CDR3: CASSVGSEGYEQYF. In DNA, the CDR3 is TGTGCCAGCAGCGTGGGTTCAGAAGGCTACGAGCAGTACTTC.

This chain joins TRBV7-2 and TRBJ2-7; 14 bases agree with TRBD2. The CDR3 loop spans 16 amino acids. Germline assignment: CDR1 SGHTA and CDR2 FQGNSA. The V and J ends lost 5 bases and 2 bases, in that order; junction bases with no gene match: 5. CDR3 coding DNA: TGTGCCAGCAGCACCGGACTAGCGGGGGGAACCTACGAGCAGTACTTC. Translation: CASSTGLAGGTYEQYF. The entire variable domain, with the rest obtained from reference TRBV7-2 and TRBJ2-7, is as follows: GAGVSQSPSNKVTEKGKDVELRCDPISGHTALYWYRQSLGQGLEFLIYFQGNSAPDKSGLPSDRFSAERTGGSVSTLTIQRTQQEDSAVYLCASSTGLAGGTYEQYFGPGTRLTVT.

V and J are TRBV4-1 and TRBJ1-2; perhaps TRBD1 as D (5 bases). CDR1 is MGHRA, CDR2 YSYEKL, per germline. This CDR3 is 14 amino acids long. Trimming stripped 5 bases from V and 1 base from J, with 11 bases between. This chain's CDR3 is CASSKRDVNYGYTF. CDR3 bases: TGCGCCAGCAGCAAGAGGGACGTTAACTATGGCTACACCTTC.

The chain is built from TRBV7-9 and TRBJ2-7; D remains unclear. V lost 5 bases to trimming and J lost 5 bases, with 7 bases between them. CDR1 and CDR2 from the germline V gene are SEHNR and FQNEAQ (reference sequence). The CDR3 loop spans 11 amino acids. CDR3 in amino acids: CASSPRDEQYF. The DNA of the CDR3 is TGTGCCAGCAGCCCCCGAGACGAGCAGTACTTC. Combining the CDR3 with reference TRBV7-9 and TRBJ2-7 gives the whole variable domain DTGVSQNPRHKITKRGQNVTFRCDPISEHNRLYWYRQTLGQGPEFLTYFQNEAQLEKSRLLSDRFSAERPKGSFSTLEIQRTEQGDSAMYLCASSPRDEQYFGPGTRLTVT.

This chain connects TRBV12-3 or TRBV12-4 to TRBJ1-3, with D hard to call. Trimming removed 11 bases from V and 2 bases from J, with 13 bases in between. The CDR3 is 13 amino acids. The CDR3 region has the DNA TGTGCCTGCTGTAGGGTCACTGGAAACACCATATATTTT. It translates to CACCRVTGNTIYF.

This chain uses TRBV7-9 with TRBJ2-1; D might be TRBD2 (6 bases). V was clipped by 5 bases and J by 0 bases, with 14 bases between them. The germline V gene encodes CDR1 SEHNR and CDR2 FQNEAQ (reference sequence). CDR3 length: 16 amino acids. The CDR3 sequence: CASSPGRMSSYNEQFF. The CDR3, as DNA: TGTGCCAGCAGCCCGGGGAGGATGAGCTCCTACAATGAGCAGTTCTTC.

The V call is TRBV4-2, the J call TRBJ1-1; D possibly corresponds to TRBD1 (6 bases). Germline V CDR1 and CDR2: LGHNA, YNFKEQ. Trimming pared 3 bases from V and 4 bases from J, leaving 12 bases between. CDR3 length: 14 amino acids. CDR3 in amino acids: CASSQGASVTEAFF. The CDR3 nucleotides are TGTGCCAGCAGCCAGGGGGCGTCGGTCACTGAAGCTTTCTTT.

Remarks on this clone: This sample includes further DNA sequences coding for the same CDR3. The rearrangement links TRBV6-5 to TRBJ2-5; TRBD1 matches at 7 bases. V was clipped by 6 bases and J by 4 bases; unmatched bases: 5. The CDR3 is made up of 13 amino acids. Germline CDR1 is MNHEY and CDR2 is SVGAGI. In DNA, the CDR3 is TGTGCCAGCAGGCGACAGGGCAGAGAGACCCAGTACTTC. Translated: CASRRQGRETQYF.

In the case of this clone: A junction boundary mismatches the germline segment, possibly from a read error. The DNA for the CDR3 is TGTGCCACCAGCGCCGGGACGCAGAACACTGAAGCTTTCTTT. It encodes CATSAGTQNTEAFF. This chain links TRBV9 with TRBJ1-1; possible D gene TRBD1, 5 bases. This CDR3 spans 14 amino acids. Germline loops: CDR1 SGDLS, CDR2 YYNGEE.

The gene calls are TRBV4-3 and TRBJ2-5, with a possible D match to TRBD1 (6 bases). The CDR3 is made up of 15 amino acids. Germline V CDR1 and CDR2: LGHNA, YSLEER. V lost 0 bases and J 4 bases, leaving 12 bases between the germline ends. The CDR3 DNA reads as TGCGCCAGCAGCCAAGATTTGAGGGGGATAGAGACCCAGTACTTC. Translation: CASSQDLRGIETQYF.

This rearrangement joins TRBV9 to TRBJ1-2; TRBD1 matches at 7 bases. Trimming cost V 4 bases and J 5 bases; bases outside gene matches: 14. This CDR3 is built from 16 residues. From germline, CDR1 is SGDLS and CDR2 YYNGEE. As DNA, the CDR3 is TGTGCCAGCAGCCCGGCCCCGACAGGGTCGGCATATGGCTACACCTTC. It specifies CASSPAPTGSAYGYTF. Full variable domain (outside the CDR3, taken from reference TRBV9 and TRBJ1-2): DSGVTQTPKHLITATGQRVTLRCSPRSGDLSVYWYQQSLDQGLQFLIQYYNGEERAKGNILERFSAQQFPDLHSELNLSSLELGDSALYFCASSPAPTGSAYGYTFGSGTRLTVV.

The rearrangement links TRBV6-5 to TRBJ2-2, with D hard to call. Trimming left V 8 bases short and J 7 bases short, with 11 bases between. Germline values: CDR1 MNHEY, CDR2 SVGAGI. The CDR3 runs to 12 residues. CDR3 amino acids: CASSQLGGELFF. As DNA, the CDR3 is TGTGCCAGCTCTCAATTGGGCGGGGAGCTGTTTTTT.

The gene calls are TRBV15 and TRBJ2-1; 8 bases line up with TRBD2. This CDR3 contains 17 residues. The V segment lost 1 base and the J segment 4 bases; nucleotides outside the gene matches: 9. CDR1 and CDR2 from the germline V gene are LNHNV and YYDKDF (reference sequence). The CDR3 coding sequence is TGTGCCACCAGCAGAGGGCAGGGCGGGGGGATTTACAATGAGCAGTTCTTC. This encodes CATSRGQGGGIYNEQFF.

The chain couples TRBV6-5 to TRBJ2-7, with TRBD1 matching over 10 bases. From germline, CDR1 is MNHEY and CDR2 SVGAGI. Trimming at V came to 7 bases and at J to 1 base, leaving 4 bases not matched to a gene. The CDR3 length is 14 residues. The CDR3 region is CASTPGQGSYEQYF. The CDR3 DNA sequence: TGTGCCAGCACCCCGGGACAGGGGTCCTACGAGCAGTACTTC.

V gene TRBV5-6 combines with J gene TRBJ2-1; 7 bases are shared with TRBD1. The trim removed 2 bases at V and 8 bases at J, leaving 10 bases unmatched. The CDR3 consists of 15 residues. The germline gives CDR1 SGHDT, CDR2 YYEEEE. The CDR3 is CASSFSTGNVDEQFF. Written as DNA, the CDR3 is TGTGCCAGCAGCTTCTCGACAGGGAATGTCGATGAGCAGTTCTTC. Full variable domain (rest looked up from reference TRBV5-6 and TRBJ2-1): DAGVTQSPTHLIKTRGQQVTLRCSPKSGHDTVSWYQQALGQGPQFIFQYYEEEERQRGNFPDRFSGHQFPNYSSELNVNALLLGDSALYLCASSFSTGNVDEQFFGPGTRLTVL.

The chain has TRBV27 and TRBJ2-2; 8 bases fit TRBD1. The junction had 6 bases not matched to a gene; V was cut back by 5 bases and J by 7 bases. This CDR3 is 14 amino acids long. The germline V gene has CDR1 MNHEY and CDR2 SMNVEV (reference sequence). CDR3 bases: TGTGCCAGCAGTCAGACAGGGGCGGGCGGGGAGCTGTTTTTT. Translating gives CASSQTGAGGELFF.

This clone turned up a few times. The genes are TRBV3-1 (or the pseudogene TRBV3-2) and TRBJ1-3; TRBD1 matches at 7 bases. V shed 3 bases and J 1 base; nucleotides not matched to a gene: 3. This CDR3 spans 15 amino acids. The germline V gene encodes CDR1 LGHDT and CDR2 YNNKEL (reference sequence). The CDR3, as DNA: TGTGCCAGCAGCCAGATGGGACAGTCTGGAAACACCATATATTTT. Residues: CASSQMGQSGNTIYF.

The chain couples TRBV2 to TRBJ1-2; tentatively, D is TRBD1 (6 bases). V was cut by 6 bases and J by 6 bases, with 14 bases left in between. Germline CDR1 and CDR2: SNHLY and FYNNEI. This CDR3 has 13 residues. CDR3 sequence: CASSPRGEHGYTF. The CDR3 DNA follows: TGTGCCAGCAGCCCTAGGGGGGAGCATGGCTACACCTTC.

V usage is TRBV7-2 and J usage is TRBJ1-6; D unclear. The CDR3 has 12 residues. V lost 3 bases and J lost 9, with 6 bases in between. CDR1 SGHTA and CDR2 FQGNSA come from the germline V gene. Here the CDR3 reads CASSLPASPLHF. The DNA for the CDR3 is TGTGCCAGCAGCTTGCCGGCTTCACCCCTCCACTTT.

With regard to this clone: The same CDR3 arises from other DNA sequences in this sample as well. The genes are TRBV12-3 or TRBV12-4 and TRBJ1-5; D unresolved. CDR3 size: 13 residues. V shed 3 bases and J shed 2 bases, with 5 bases lying between them. The CDR3 nucleotides read TGTGCCAGCAGTTTTACTGGCAATCAGCCCCAGCATTTT. It specifies CASSFTGNQPQHF.

V usage is TRBV19 and J usage is TRBJ2-7, with D maybe TRBD1 (5 bases). CDR1 is LNHDA, CDR2 SQIVND, per germline (reference sequence). Trimming took 4 bases from V and 3 from J, leaving 13 bases between them. This CDR3 spans 14 amino acids. The CDR3 sequence is CASSSGHLDYEQYF. In DNA form, the CDR3 reads TGTGCCAGTAGTAGCGGACATTTAGACTACGAGCAGTACTTC.

The CDR3 loop is CASSKGGGSTEAFF. The CDR3 nucleotides read TGTGCCAGTAGTAAAGGGGGTGGGAGCACTGAAGCTTTCTTT. The rearrangement joins TRBV19 to TRBJ1-1, with D possibly being TRBD1 (6 bases). In germline, CDR1 is LNHDA, CDR2 SQIVND (reference sequence). This CDR3 is built from 14 residues. V lost 4 bases, J lost 4 bases, and 13 bases lay in between. The full variable domain, in which reference TRBV19 and TRBJ1-1 provide the parts outside the CDR3, is DGGITQSPKYLFRKEGQNVTLSCEQNLNHDAMYWYRQDPGQGLRLIYYSQIVNDFQKGDIAEGYSVSREKKESFPLTVTSAQKNPTAFYLCASSKGGGSTEAFFGQGTRLTVV.

On this clone itself: The junction departs from the called germline gene at one end, perhaps through a read error. V usage is TRBV10-3 and J usage is TRBJ2-2; the D gene is possibly TRBD1 (5 bases). CDR1 ENHRY and CDR2 SYGVKD come from the germline V gene. The CDR3 is 16 amino acids. The CDR3 protein is CAINSQGNLNPGELFF. CDR3 sequence (DNA): TGTGCCATCAACAGTCAGGGAAATCTGAACCCCGGGGAGCTGTTTTTT.

V is TRBV7-9 and J is TRBJ1-2; D not resolved. Germline V gene data show CDR1 as SEHNR and CDR2 as FQNEAQ (reference sequence). CDR3 length equals 12 residues. Deletions cut 1 base from V and 7 bases from J, with 7 bases between. The CDR3 here is CASSLGGFGYTF. DNA of the CDR3: TGTGCCAGCAGCTTAGGAGGGTTTGGCTACACCTTC.